The sample holds many counts of the clone carrying this T cell receptor (beta chain). Antigen unknown. The CDR3 runs 13 residues. Trimming removed 5 bases at V and 3 bases at J, with 11 bases between. The germline V gene encodes CDR1 LNHDA and CDR2 SQIVND (reference sequence). It was RNA transcripts that yielded the amplified TCR beta CDR3 regions. TCR CDR3 regions were first amplified by RT-PCR with HTBI primers. TCRdb re-called the multiplex PCR reads through MiXCR, storing one row per CDR3 protein. The repertoire holds approximately 520,000 distinct CDR3 sequences, less than 25% seen once, with less than 30% in the top ten. The data stem from a study of T cells in Graves' hyperthyroidism and ophthalmopathy. Whole-study findings and limits: With a median lead of 6.5 months before onset, the model predicted ophthalmopathy.

The receptor was isolated from a man in his late teens or twenties with Graves' hyperthyroidism. The gene calls are TRBV19 and TRBJ2-7; perhaps TRBD1 as D (6 bases). Sequencing was performed on blood. The CDR3: CASSLDSGYEQYF. The CDR3 nucleotides are TGTGCCAGTAGTCTGGACAGTGGCTACGAGCAGTACTTC.